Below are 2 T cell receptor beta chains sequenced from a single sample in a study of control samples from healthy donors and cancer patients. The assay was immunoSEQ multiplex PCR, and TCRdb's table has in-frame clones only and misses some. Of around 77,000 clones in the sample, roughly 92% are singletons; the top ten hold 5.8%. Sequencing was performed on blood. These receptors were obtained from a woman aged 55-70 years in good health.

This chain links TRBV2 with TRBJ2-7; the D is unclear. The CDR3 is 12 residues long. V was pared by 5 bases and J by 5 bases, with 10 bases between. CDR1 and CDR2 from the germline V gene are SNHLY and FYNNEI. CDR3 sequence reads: CASSPSSHEQYF. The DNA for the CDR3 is TGTGCCAGCAGTCCATCCAGCCACGAGCAGTACTTC.

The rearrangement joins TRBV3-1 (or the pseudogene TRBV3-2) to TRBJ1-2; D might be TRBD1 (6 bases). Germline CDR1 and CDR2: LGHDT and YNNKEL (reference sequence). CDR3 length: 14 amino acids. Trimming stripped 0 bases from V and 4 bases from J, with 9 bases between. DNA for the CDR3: TGTGCCAGCAGCCAAGAGGGACAAGGCTATGGCTACACCTTC. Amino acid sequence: CASSQEGQGYGYTF.